These 27 T cell receptor beta chains came from one sample sequenced in a study of CD8 T cells in Susac syndrome. RNA in amounts of roughly 0.45 to 1 ug was reverse transcribed with random hexamers. TCRdb re-analysed the immunoSEQ multiplex PCR reads in MiXCR, keeping a single row per CDR3 protein. The sample has about 190,000 distinct CDR3 sequences, 85% to 95% seen once. The specimen sequenced was CD4+ T cells from PBMCs. These receptors all stem from a human donor in good health.

The chain recombines TRBV29-1 with TRBJ2-1, with D possibly being TRBD2 (5 bases). Germline V gives CDR1 SQVTM, CDR2 ANQGSEA. This CDR3 comprises 14 residues. V was pared by 6 bases and J by 7 bases, with 19 bases between. CDR3: CSVAEGTTRNEQFF. CDR3 nucleotides: TGCAGCGTAGCCGAGGGTACGACACGGAATGAGCAGTTCTTC.

This chain connects TRBV5-1 to TRBJ1-2; D is uncertain. This CDR3 is 15 amino acids long. Germline V gives CDR1 SGHRS, CDR2 YFSETQ. Deletions cut 4 bases from V and 3 bases from J, with 16 bases between. This CDR3 is CASSIEPNLDYGYTF. As DNA, the CDR3 is TGCGCCAGCAGCATCGAGCCGAATCTGGACTATGGCTACACCTTC.

The chain has TRBV6-2 or TRBV6-3 and TRBJ2-3, with 7 positions matching TRBD1. Losses at the gene ends were 7 bases for V and 3 bases for J; bases not matched to a gene: 7. CDR3 size: 14 residues. Germline V lookup: CDR1 MNHEY, CDR2 SVGEGT. Here the CDR3 reads CASTSGQTTDTQYF. CDR3 nucleotide sequence: TGTGCCAGCACCTCGGGACAGACGACAGATACGCAGTATTTT.

This rearrangement joins TRBV11-2 to TRBJ1-2; TRBD1 is a possible D gene (5 bases). The CDR3 spans 14 residues. CDR1 is SGHAT, CDR2 FQNNGV, per germline. V lost 3 bases, J lost 3 bases, and 11 bases lay in between. The CDR3 nucleotides read TGTGCCAGCAGCTTCGGCAGGGTGGACTATGGCTACACCTTC. This encodes CASSFGRVDYGYTF.

The CDR3 loop is CASSRILVDNEQFF. The DNA for the CDR3 is TGTGCCAGCAGTCGGATCTTAGTCGACAATGAGCAGTTCTTC. V gene TRBV12-3 or TRBV12-4 combines with J gene TRBJ2-1; D remains ambiguous. V was shortened by 5 bases and J by 5 bases, with 13 bases between the two germline ends. The CDR3 is 14 amino acids.

The DNA of the CDR3 is TGTGCCAGCAGCCTCAGGGACTCCACCGGGACAGGGCTAATCTACGAGCAGTACTTC. Protein: CASSLRDSTGTGLIYEQYF. The rearrangement uses TRBV7-2 and TRBJ2-7, with TRBD1 matching 9 bases. With 5 bases clipped from V and 3 bases from J, the junction kept 20 bases outside the gene matches. CDR3 length equals 19 residues. Germline assignment: CDR1 SGHTA and CDR2 FQGNSA.

The chain carries TRBV12-3 or TRBV12-4 and TRBJ2-2, with a possible D match to TRBD1 (6 bases). V dropped 5 bases and J dropped 0 bases, with 13 bases sitting between them. The CDR3 extends over 16 amino acids. The CDR3 bases are TGTGCCAGCAGTCGAACCGGGACAACGAACACCGGGGAGCTGTTTTTT. Encoded protein: CASSRTGTTNTGELFF.

The chain links TRBV20-1 to TRBJ1-2; a weak D match, TRBD1 (5 bases). The V and J ends lost 0 bases and 4 bases respectively, with 15 bases between them. Germline V gene data show CDR1 as DFQATT and CDR2 as SNEGSKA (reference sequence). CDR3 length equals 15 residues. The CDR3 bases are TGCAGTGCTAGAGATGAGTCGGGGCCCCTCTATGGCTACACCTTC. Translating gives CSARDESGPLYGYTF.

The chain has TRBV2 and TRBJ1-1; D unclear. The V end lost 6 bases, the J end lost 5 bases, and 10 bases lay between the germline ends. The CDR3 has 12 amino acids. Germline V CDR1 and CDR2: SNHLY, FYNNEI. CDR3 nucleotide sequence: TGTGCCAGCAGATTTGACTGGACTGAAGCTTTCTTT. This encodes CASRFDWTEAFF. The full variable domain, its missing parts supplied by reference TRBV2 and TRBJ1-1, is EPEVTQTPSHQVTQMGQEVILRCVPISNHLYFYWYRQILGQKVEFLVSFYNNEISEKSEIFDDQFSVERPDGSNFTLKIRSTKLEDSAMYFCASRFDWTEAFFGQGTRLTVV.

The chain combines TRBV20-1 with TRBJ1-2, with D uncertain. The CDR3 is 12 amino acids. The germline V and J ends were trimmed by 4 bases and 7 bases, with 13 bases remaining between them. Germline values: CDR1 DFQATT, CDR2 SNEGSKA (reference sequence). In DNA, the CDR3 is TGCAGTGCTAAAGAGGGTAGATCTGGCTACACCTTC. Translating it yields CSAKEGRSGYTF.

The chain recombines TRBV29-1 with TRBJ1-1; TRBD1 is a possible D gene (5 bases). CDR3 length: 13 amino acids. Trimming cost V 6 bases and J 1 base, with 12 bases left between them. Germline CDR1 reads SQVTM; CDR2 reads ANQGSEA. CDR3 sequence reads: CSVGGGPNTEAFF. The CDR3 DNA reads TGCAGCGTCGGGGGGGGACCGAACACTGAAGCTTTCTTT.

The genes are TRBV7-8 and TRBJ2-5; the match to TRBD1 covers 11 bases. Unmatched junction bases numbered 1, after V lost 5 bases and J lost 2 bases. CDR3 length: 14 amino acids. CDR1 SGHVS and CDR2 FQNEAQ come from the germline V gene. In DNA, the CDR3 is TGTGCCAGCAGCGGGGACAGGGGGCAAGAGACCCAGTACTTC. Translation: CASSGDRGQETQYF.

The CDR3 loop reads CASSHRDGTHNEQFF. The CDR3 nucleotides are TGCGCCAGCAGTCACAGGGACGGAACCCACAATGAGCAGTTCTTC. The chain uses TRBV23-1 and TRBJ2-1; D may match TRBD1 or TRBD2 (5 bases each). TRBV23-1 is classed as an ORF, of uncertain function. The V gene lost 3 bases and the J gene lost 5 bases, with 14 bases spanning the gap. The CDR3 is 15 residues long.

The rearrangement uses TRBV19 and TRBJ1-5; a weak D match, TRBD1 (5 bases). Germline-derived CDR1 and CDR2 are LNHDA and SQIVND (reference sequence). The CDR3 contains 13 residues. Trimming cost V 3 bases and J 11 bases, with 14 bases left between them. The CDR3 DNA follows: TGTGCCAGTAGTATGGGGCGGCTTATAGCCCAGCATTTT. Its protein is CASSMGRLIAQHF. The full variable domain, in which reference TRBV19 and TRBJ1-5 provide the parts outside the CDR3, is DGGITQSPKYLFRKEGQNVTLSCEQNLNHDAMYWYRQDPGQGLRLIYYSQIVNDFQKGDIAEGYSVSREKKESFPLTVTSAQKNPTAFYLCASSMGRLIAQHFGDGTRLSIL.

This rearrangement joins TRBV29-1 to TRBJ1-1; 9 nucleotides agree with TRBD1. CDR1 and CDR2 from the germline V gene are SQVTM and ANQGSEA. The V gene end was trimmed by 6 bases and the J gene end by 1 base; junction bases not matched to a gene: 6. The CDR3 totals 14 residues. CDR3 sequence: CSVPWTGANTEAFF. The CDR3 bases are TGCAGCGTACCCTGGACAGGGGCGAACACTGAAGCTTTCTTT.

The V and J genes are TRBV29-1 and TRBJ2-7; D remains ambiguous. This CDR3 region has 14 residues. V was pared by 6 bases and J by 2 bases, with 17 bases between. Germline V gene sequence: CDR1 SQVTM, CDR2 ANQGSEA. The CDR3 nucleotides read TGCAGCGTACCCCAGTGTGCCCCAACCTACGAGCAGTACGTC. Translated, it gives CSVPQCAPTYEQYV.

This clonotype has only one observation. The V gene is TRBV18, the J gene TRBJ2-3; tentatively, D is TRBD1 (5 bases). CDR1 and CDR2 (germline): KGHSH, LQKENI. This CDR3 is built from 15 residues. V was cut by 3 bases and J by 3 bases, with 13 bases left in between. The CDR3 here is CASSPYQGGTDTQYF. As DNA, the CDR3 is TGTGCCAGCTCACCGTACCAGGGTGGTACAGATACGCAGTATTTT.

V is TRBV3-1 and J is TRBJ1-1; TRBD1 might be the D (5 bases). This CDR3 is built from 14 residues. Deletions cut 0 bases from V and 10 bases from J, with 15 bases between. Per germline, CDR1 LGHDT and CDR2 YNNKEL (reference sequence). The CDR3 sequence is CASSQDPRLGLAFF. The CDR3 DNA sequence: TGTGCCAGCAGCCAAGATCCAAGGTTGGGGCTAGCTTTCTTT.

V is TRBV29-1 and J is TRBJ2-1; 9 positions match TRBD1. Germline V gene sequence: CDR1 SQVTM, CDR2 ANQGSEA. The CDR3 runs to 13 residues. V trimming: 4 bases; J trimming: 9 bases; junction bases outside the gene matches: 7. CDR3 sequence reads: CSVGGTGNFEQFF. For the CDR3, the DNA is TGCAGCGTTGGGGGGACAGGGAACTTTGAGCAGTTCTTC.

The chain carries TRBV11-2 and TRBJ2-3; D may be TRBD1 or TRBD2 (6 bases each). V lost 5 bases and J 4 bases, leaving 22 bases between the germline ends. Germline assignment: CDR1 SGHAT and CDR2 FQNNGV. The CDR3 contains 17 residues. For the CDR3, the DNA is TGTGCCAGCAGCCCTACACAGAGGGGGGTGAGCGCAGATACGCAGTATTTT. Protein product: CASSPTQRGVSADTQYF.

This clonotype was seen a single time. The V gene is TRBV3-1, the J gene TRBJ2-2; D is uncertain. The CDR3 loop spans 14 amino acids. Germline CDR1 reads LGHDT; CDR2 reads YNNKEL (reference sequence). The V and J ends lost 0 bases and 7 bases respectively, with 9 bases between them. CDR3: CASSQDKSYGELFF. The CDR3 region has the DNA TGTGCCAGCAGCCAAGATAAGAGTTACGGGGAGCTGTTTTTT.

The rearrangement links TRBV28 to TRBJ2-1; D not certain. The germline gives CDR1 MDHEN, CDR2 SYDVKM. The CDR3 extends over 12 amino acids. V dropped 7 bases and J dropped 5 bases, with 9 bases sitting between them. CDR3 nucleotide sequence: TGTGCCAGCACCAGACGGAACAATGAGCAGTTCTTC. Its translation: CASTRRNNEQFF. Variable domain in full (rest from reference TRBV28 and TRBJ2-1): DVKVTQSSRYLVKRTGEKVFLECVQDMDHENMFWYRQDPGLGLRLIYFSYDVKMKEKGDIPEGYSVSREKKERFSLILESASTNQTSMYLCASTRRNNEQFFGPGTRLTVL.

This clonotype was recorded once. V is TRBV3-1 and J is TRBJ2-7; no definite D call. V lost 6 bases and J 7 bases, leaving 13 bases between the germline ends. The germline CDR1 and CDR2 sequences are LGHDT and YNNKEL (reference sequence). The CDR3 has 12 residues. DNA of the CDR3: TGTGCCAGCAGTGGAGCCCTAGGGGAGCAGTACGTC. It translates to CASSGALGEQYV.

The rearrangement links TRBV29-1 to TRBJ1-1; D call uncertain. Trimming left V 3 bases short and J 3 bases short, with 11 bases between. Looked up from germline, CDR1 is SQVTM and CDR2 is ANQGSEA. The CDR3 runs to 13 residues. CDR3 sequence reads: CSVEIDPDTEAFF. CDR3 coding DNA: TGCAGCGTTGAGATTGACCCAGACACTGAAGCTTTCTTT.

The genes are TRBV9 and TRBJ2-1; 12 bases align to TRBD2. This CDR3 is 16 amino acids long. The germline V gene has CDR1 SGDLS and CDR2 YYNGEE. V was clipped by 2 bases and J by 6 bases; unmatched bases: 6. The CDR3, as DNA: TGTGCCAGCAGCGTTTCCGGGACTAGCGGGTTCAATGAGCAGTTCTTC. Amino acid sequence: CASSVSGTSGFNEQFF.

This chain links TRBV3-1 with TRBJ2-1, with D perhaps given as TRBD1 or TRBD2 (6 bases each). V was shortened by 2 bases and J by 7 bases, with 21 bases between the two germline ends. Germline V gene data show CDR1 as LGHDT and CDR2 as YNNKEL (reference sequence). The CDR3 totals 17 residues. CDR3 sequence reads: CASSQQWSIEGGNEQFF. CDR3 in DNA: TGTGCCAGCAGCCAACAGTGGTCGATTGAGGGGGGAAATGAGCAGTTCTTC.

This rearrangement joins TRBV20-1 to TRBJ2-1; 9 nucleotides align to TRBD1. Germline loops: CDR1 DFQATT, CDR2 SNEGSKA (reference sequence). CDR3 length: 14 residues. V shed 5 bases and J 6 bases; nucleotides not matched to a gene: 8. For the CDR3, the DNA is TGCAGTGCTGCGGACAGGGGAGTAATCAATGAGCAGTTCTTC. Amino acids: CSAADRGVINEQFF.